A single sample is the source of the 11 T cell receptor beta chains below, sequenced in a study of cytomegalovirus exposure and HLA in healthy donors. The primer mix had 60 Vbeta and 13 Jbeta primers. Profiling relied on immunoSEQ multiplex PCR, and the TCRdb table lists in-frame clones only, not all of them. Here the sample spans roughly 160,000 clones, approximately 81% being singletons. The specimen sequenced was PBMCs. These receptors all come from a man aged 30 to 39 in good health and CMV-seropositive.

The V call is TRBV29-1, the J call TRBJ2-3; perhaps TRBD1 as D (6 bases). In germline, CDR1 is SQVTM, CDR2 ANQGSEA. Deletions cut 7 bases from V and 0 bases from J, with 14 bases between. The CDR3 has 14 amino acids. CDR3 DNA: TGCAGCGCCAGACAGGACCCAAGCACAGATACGCAGTATTTT. Protein product: CSARQDPSTDTQYF.

The gene calls are TRBV27 and TRBJ2-1; 7 nucleotides match TRBD1. The CDR3 loop spans 14 amino acids. Trimming cost V 7 bases and J 0 bases; bases outside gene matches: 3. Germline-derived CDR1 and CDR2 are MNHEY and SMNVEV (reference sequence). The CDR3 protein is CASTTGSSYNEQFF. The DNA for the CDR3 is TGTGCCAGCACGACAGGGAGCTCCTACAATGAGCAGTTCTTC.

The chain links TRBV19 to TRBJ1-1; tentatively, D is TRBD1 (6 bases). Per the germline V gene, CDR1 is LNHDA and CDR2 is SQIVND (reference sequence). The CDR3 runs 18 residues. The germline V and J ends were trimmed by 0 bases and 0 bases, with 17 bases remaining between them. CDR3 coding DNA: TGTGCCAGTAGTATAGAGCGGGGGGCGGGGCATCTGAACACTGAAGCTTTCTTT. It codes for CASSIERGAGHLNTEAFF.

This clone was found a few times. The chain links TRBV4-2 to TRBJ2-1, with TRBD2 identical over 9 bases. Trimming cost V 11 bases and J 5 bases; bases outside gene matches: 10. Germline V gene sequence: CDR1 LGHNA, CDR2 YNFKEQ. The CDR3 loop spans 14 amino acids. CDR3 sequence: CAARAAGGNNEQFF. The CDR3 DNA reads TGTGCCGCTAGAGCAGCGGGAGGAAACAATGAGCAGTTCTTC.

The CDR3 region is CAAPRGSNFNEQYV. In nucleotides, the CDR3 is TGTGCCGCCCCAAGGGGAAGCAATTTTAACGAGCAGTACGTC. This chain links TRBV6-1 with TRBJ2-7, with TRBD1 as a possible D gene (5 bases). This CDR3 is built from 14 residues. Germline V CDR1 and CDR2: MNHNS, SASEGT. Trimming pared 11 bases from V and 5 bases from J, leaving 22 bases between.

V gene TRBV6-5 combines with J gene TRBJ1-5; a possible D gene is TRBD1 (5 bases). The CDR3 length is 14 residues. Trimming took 8 bases from V and 2 from J, leaving 13 bases between them. Germline CDR1 MNHEY, CDR2 SVGAGI. In DNA form, the CDR3 reads TGTGCCAGCCAGATCAGGGTTGGCAATCAGCCCCAGCATTTT. This codes for CASQIRVGNQPQHF.

The chain carries TRBV12-2 and TRBJ2-7; the tabulated D call, TRBD2, remains unverified against the DNA. TRBV12-2 is marked as a pseudogene. The CDR3 consists of 16 residues. As DNA, the CDR3 is TGTGCAAGTCGCTTAGGGACTAGCGGGATAACCTACGAGCAGTACTTC. This sequence encodes CASRLGTSGITYEQYF.

CDR3 protein: CASRGMGEAFF. The CDR3 bases are TGTGCCAGTAGAGGGATGGGTGAAGCTTTCTTT. The V and J genes are TRBV7-2 and TRBJ1-1; D remains unclear. V was trimmed by 9 bases and J by 7 bases, leaving 12 bases between them. CDR1 is SGHTA and CDR2 is FQGNSA in the germline V gene. There are 11 residues in the CDR3.

As to this clone: One end of the junction does not line up with germline, which may come from a read error. The rearrangement joins TRBV13 to TRBJ1-2; 10 bases align to TRBD1. The CDR3 spans 13 residues. The germline CDR1 and CDR2 sequences are PRHDT and FYEKMQ (reference sequence). CDR3 sequence reads: CASSDRDRGISAW. The CDR3 DNA sequence: TGTGCCAGCAGCGACCGGGACAGGGGTATATCGGCGTGG.

The V call is TRBV10-2, the J call TRBJ2-1, with 9 bases fitting TRBD2. Germline loops: CDR1 WSHSY, CDR2 SAAADI. Trimming took 1 base from V and 0 from J; bases not matched to a gene: 4. The CDR3 is 17 amino acids. In DNA, the CDR3 is TGCGCCAGCAGTGAGTGGGCGGGAGGGAGCTCCTACAATGAGCAGTTCTTC. It is translated as CASSEWAGGSSYNEQFF.

This clone has just one count. J is TRBJ2-1 and V is TRBV5-4, with 12 bases that match TRBD2. The V and J ends lost 4 bases and 10 bases, in that order; junction bases with no gene match: 12. Per germline, CDR1 SGHNT and CDR2 YYREEE (reference sequence). This CDR3 contains 16 residues. For the CDR3, the DNA is TGTGCCAGCAGCCCCTCGGGACTAGCGGGTCCGTGGGAGCAGTTCTTC. This encodes CASSPSGLAGPWEQFF.